Below, 3 T cell receptor beta chains from the same sample are listed, as sequenced in a study of response to subunit inactivated influenza vaccine. TCRdb reanalysed the RT-PCR reads using MiXCR and keeps one entry per CDR3 protein. Among 500,000 to 600,000 distinct CDR3 sequences listed, 6% to 9% were seen once. The input for sequencing was PBMCs from blood, taken 23 to 25 months after vaccination. These receptors were taken from a man aged 50 to 69 who received an inactivated influenza vaccine.

This clonotype was seen ten or more times. The chain combines TRBV5-1 with TRBJ2-1; D perhaps matches TRBD1 (6 bases). Deletions cut 4 bases from V and 0 bases from J, with 11 bases between. The CDR3 contains 15 residues. Germline CDR1 SGHRS, CDR2 YFSETQ. DNA of the CDR3: TGCGCCAGCAGCCGAACAGGGATCTCCTACAATGAGCAGTTCTTC. Amino acids: CASSRTGISYNEQFF.

In its sample, this clonotype was seen many times. The chain carries TRBV19 and TRBJ2-6; D not certain. Trimming pared 6 bases from V and 0 bases from J, leaving 6 bases between. The CDR3 runs to 14 residues. The germline V gene has CDR1 LNHDA and CDR2 SQIVND (reference sequence). CDR3 bases: TGTGCCAGTAGGGCTAACTCTGGGGCCAACGTCCTGACTTTC. Translated: CASRANSGANVLTF.

Ten or more counts support this clonotype. The rearrangement joins TRBV14 to TRBJ2-1, with D maybe TRBD2 (6 bases). CDR3 length: 16 amino acids. The V gene's germline CDR1 is SGHDN and CDR2 FVKESK. V gave up 0 bases and J gave up 4 bases, with 13 bases separating them. The CDR3 sequence is CASSQDWAGRYNEQFF. DNA of the CDR3: TGTGCCAGCAGCCAAGATTGGGCGGGACGATACAATGAGCAGTTCTTC.